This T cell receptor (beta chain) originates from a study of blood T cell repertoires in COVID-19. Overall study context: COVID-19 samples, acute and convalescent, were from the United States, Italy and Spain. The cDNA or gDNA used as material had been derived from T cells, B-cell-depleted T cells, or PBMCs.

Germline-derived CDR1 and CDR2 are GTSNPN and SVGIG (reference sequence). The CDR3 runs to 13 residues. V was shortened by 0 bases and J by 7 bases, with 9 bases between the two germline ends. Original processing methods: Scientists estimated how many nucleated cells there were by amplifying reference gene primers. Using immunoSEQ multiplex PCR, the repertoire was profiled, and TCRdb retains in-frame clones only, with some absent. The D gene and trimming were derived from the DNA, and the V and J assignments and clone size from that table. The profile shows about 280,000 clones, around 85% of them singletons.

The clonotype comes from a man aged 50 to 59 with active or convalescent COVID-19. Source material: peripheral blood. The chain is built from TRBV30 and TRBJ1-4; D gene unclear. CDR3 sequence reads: CAWSVQGGEKLFF. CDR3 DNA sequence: TGTGCCTGGAGTGTACAAGGAGGTGAAAAACTGTTTTTT. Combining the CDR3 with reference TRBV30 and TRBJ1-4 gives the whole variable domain SQTIHQWPATLVQPVGSPLSLECTVEGTSNPNLYWYRQAAGRGLQLLFYSVGIGQISSEVPQNLSASRPQDRQFILSSKKLLLSDSGFYLCAWSVQGGEKLFFGSGTQLSVL.